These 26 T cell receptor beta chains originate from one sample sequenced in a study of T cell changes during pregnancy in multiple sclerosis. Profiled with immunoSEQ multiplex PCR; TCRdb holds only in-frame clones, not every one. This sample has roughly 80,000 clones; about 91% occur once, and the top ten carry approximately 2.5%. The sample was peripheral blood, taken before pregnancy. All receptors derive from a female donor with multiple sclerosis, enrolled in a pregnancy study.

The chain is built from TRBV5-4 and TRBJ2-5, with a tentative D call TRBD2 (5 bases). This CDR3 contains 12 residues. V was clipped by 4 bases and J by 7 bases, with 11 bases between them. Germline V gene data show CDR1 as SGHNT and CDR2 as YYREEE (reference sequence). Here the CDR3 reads CASSPLGGTQYF. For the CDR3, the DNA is TGTGCCAGCAGCCCGCTAGGAGGGACCCAGTACTTC.

For the CDR3, the DNA is TGCGCCAGCAGCTTATCTAGCGGAACCTACGAGCAGTACTTC. Residues: CASSLSSGTYEQYF. The rearrangement uses TRBV5-1 and TRBJ2-7, with TRBD2 matching 7 bases. Trimming removed 2 bases from V and 2 bases from J; junction bases left unmatched: 4. The CDR3 sequence is 14 residues long. CDR1 is SGHRS and CDR2 is YFSETQ in the germline V gene.

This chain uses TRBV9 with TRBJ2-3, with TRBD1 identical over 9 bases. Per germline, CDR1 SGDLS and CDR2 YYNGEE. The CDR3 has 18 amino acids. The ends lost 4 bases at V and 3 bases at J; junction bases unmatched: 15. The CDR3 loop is CASSSGQGWSRETDTQYF. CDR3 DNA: TGTGCCAGCAGCTCAGGACAGGGGTGGTCGCGGGAGACAGATACGCAGTATTTT.

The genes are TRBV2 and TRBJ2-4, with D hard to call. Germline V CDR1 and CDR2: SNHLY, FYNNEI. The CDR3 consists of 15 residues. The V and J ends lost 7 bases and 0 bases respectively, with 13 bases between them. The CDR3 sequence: CASTPTVLAKNIQYF. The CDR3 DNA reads TGTGCCAGCACCCCCACAGTATTAGCCAAAAACATTCAGTACTTC.

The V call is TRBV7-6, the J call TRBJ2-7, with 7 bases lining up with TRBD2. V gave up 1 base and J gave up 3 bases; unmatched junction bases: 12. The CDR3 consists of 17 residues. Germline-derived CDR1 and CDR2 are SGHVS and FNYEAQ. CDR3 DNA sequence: TGTGCCAGCAGCTTAGGGGGGGGAATTACTGAAAGCTACGAGCAGTACTTC. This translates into CASSLGGGITESYEQYF.

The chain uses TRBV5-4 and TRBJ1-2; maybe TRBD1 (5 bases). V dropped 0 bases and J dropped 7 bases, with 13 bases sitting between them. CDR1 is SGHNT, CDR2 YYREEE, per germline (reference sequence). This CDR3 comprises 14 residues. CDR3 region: CASSLGGAGGGYTF. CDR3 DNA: TGTGCCAGCAGCTTGGGAGGGGCGGGAGGTGGCTACACCTTC. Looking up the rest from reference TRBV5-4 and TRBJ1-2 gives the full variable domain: ETGVTQSPTHLIKTRGQQVTLRCSSQSGHNTVSWYQQALGQGPQFIFQYYREEENGRGNFPPRFSGLQFPNYSSELNVNALELDDSALYLCASSLGGAGGGYTFGSGTRLTVV.

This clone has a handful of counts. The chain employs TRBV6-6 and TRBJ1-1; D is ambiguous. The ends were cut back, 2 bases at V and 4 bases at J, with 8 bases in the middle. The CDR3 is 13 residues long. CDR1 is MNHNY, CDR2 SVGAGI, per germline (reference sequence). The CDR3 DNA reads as TGTGCCAGCAGTTACCAGTCAACCACTGAAGCTTTCTTT. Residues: CASSYQSTTEAFF.

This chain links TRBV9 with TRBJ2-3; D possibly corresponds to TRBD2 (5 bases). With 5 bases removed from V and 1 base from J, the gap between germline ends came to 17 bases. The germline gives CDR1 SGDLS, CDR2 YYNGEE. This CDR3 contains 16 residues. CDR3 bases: TGTGCCAGCAGTGCGGGCCCCTCATGGGGCACAGATACGCAGTATTTT. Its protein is CASSAGPSWGTDTQYF.

For the CDR3, the DNA is TGTGCCAGCAGGAGAGGCGGGATTTACGAGCAGTACTTC. The encoded protein is CASRRGGIYEQYF. The V and J genes are TRBV27 and TRBJ2-7; D perhaps matches TRBD2 (6 bases). The ends were cut back, 6 bases at V and 4 bases at J, with 13 bases in the middle. Germline V gene data show CDR1 as MNHEY and CDR2 as SMNVEV (reference sequence). This CDR3 is 13 amino acids long.

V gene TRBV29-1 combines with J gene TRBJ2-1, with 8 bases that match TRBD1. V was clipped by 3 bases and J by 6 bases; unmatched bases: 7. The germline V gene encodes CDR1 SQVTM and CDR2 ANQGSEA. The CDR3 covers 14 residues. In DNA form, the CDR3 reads TGCAGCGTTGAGATGACAGGGGTTGGCAATGAGCAGTTCTTC. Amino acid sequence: CSVEMTGVGNEQFF.

For the CDR3, the DNA is TGTGCCATCAGTGAGGGGCGGCAGGGCGCCACTGAAGCTTTCTTT. Translation gives CAISEGRQGATEAFF. The chain joins TRBV10-3 to TRBJ1-1; D might be TRBD1 (5 bases). The CDR3 has 15 residues. V was cut by 2 bases and J by 4 bases, with 14 bases left in between. Germline CDR1 reads ENHRY; CDR2 reads SYGVKD.

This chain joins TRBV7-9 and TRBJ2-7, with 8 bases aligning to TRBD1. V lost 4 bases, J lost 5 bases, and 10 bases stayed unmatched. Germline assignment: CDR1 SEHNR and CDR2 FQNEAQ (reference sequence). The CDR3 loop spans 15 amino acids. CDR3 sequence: CASSSIWTGNNEQYF. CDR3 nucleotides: TGTGCCAGCAGCTCAATTTGGACAGGGAACAACGAGCAGTACTTC. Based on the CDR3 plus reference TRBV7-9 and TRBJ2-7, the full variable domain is DTGVSQNPRHKITKRGQNVTFRCDPISEHNRLYWYRQTLGQGPEFLTYFQNEAQLEKSRLLSDRFSAERPKGSFSTLEIQRTEQGDSAMYLCASSSIWTGNNEQYFGPGTRLTVT.

This chain's CDR3 is CASRREMVKTQYF. In DNA, the CDR3 is TGTGCCAGCAGGCGGGAGATGGTGAAGACCCAGTACTTC. The V and J genes are TRBV2 and TRBJ2-5; 7 bases match TRBD2. This CDR3 is built from 13 residues. Germline V lookup: CDR1 SNHLY, CDR2 FYNNEI. V was clipped by 6 bases and J by 6 bases; unmatched bases: 7.

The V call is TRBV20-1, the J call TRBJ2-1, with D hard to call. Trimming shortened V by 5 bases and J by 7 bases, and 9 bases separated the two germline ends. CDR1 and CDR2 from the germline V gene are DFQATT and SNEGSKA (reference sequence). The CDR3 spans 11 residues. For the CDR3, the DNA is TGCAGTGCTGACCTAGTGAATGAGCAGTTCTTC. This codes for CSADLVNEQFF.

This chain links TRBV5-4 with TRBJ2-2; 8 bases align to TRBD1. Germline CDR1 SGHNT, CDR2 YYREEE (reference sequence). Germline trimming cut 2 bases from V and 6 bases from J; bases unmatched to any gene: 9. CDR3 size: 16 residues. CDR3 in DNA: TGTGCCAGCAGCTTAGGACAGGGCATTGGGGCCGGGGAGCTGTTTTTT. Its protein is CASSLGQGIGAGELFF.

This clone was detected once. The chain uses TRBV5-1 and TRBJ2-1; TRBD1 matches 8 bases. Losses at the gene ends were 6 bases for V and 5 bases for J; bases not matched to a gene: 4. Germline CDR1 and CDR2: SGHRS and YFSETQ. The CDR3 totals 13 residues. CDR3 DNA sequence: TGCGCCAGCAACCAGGGGGCAAACAATGAGCAGTTCTTC. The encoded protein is CASNQGANNEQFF.

This CDR3 reads CASSVAGENYGYTF. The CDR3 region has the DNA TGTGCCAGCAGTGTCGCGGGGGAAAACTATGGCTACACCTTC. The rearrangement joins TRBV9 to TRBJ1-2; D perhaps matches TRBD1 (5 bases). The CDR3 length is 14 residues. V lost 5 bases to trimming and J lost 2 bases, with 13 bases between them. Germline V gene data show CDR1 as SGDLS and CDR2 as YYNGEE.

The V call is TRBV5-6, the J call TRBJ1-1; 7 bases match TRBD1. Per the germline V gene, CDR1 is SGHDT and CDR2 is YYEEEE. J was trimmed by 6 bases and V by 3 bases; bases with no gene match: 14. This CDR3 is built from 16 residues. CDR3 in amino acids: CASSWGVGGLAAEAFF. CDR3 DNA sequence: TGTGCCAGCAGCTGGGGGGTAGGGGGCCTTGCTGCTGAAGCTTTCTTT.

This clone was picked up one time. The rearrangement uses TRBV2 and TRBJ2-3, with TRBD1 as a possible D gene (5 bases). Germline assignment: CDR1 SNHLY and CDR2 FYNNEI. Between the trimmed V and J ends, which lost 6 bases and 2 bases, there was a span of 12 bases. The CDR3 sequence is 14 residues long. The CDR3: CASSQAGATDTQYF. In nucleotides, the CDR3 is TGTGCCAGCAGCCAGGCTGGGGCCACAGATACGCAGTATTTT.

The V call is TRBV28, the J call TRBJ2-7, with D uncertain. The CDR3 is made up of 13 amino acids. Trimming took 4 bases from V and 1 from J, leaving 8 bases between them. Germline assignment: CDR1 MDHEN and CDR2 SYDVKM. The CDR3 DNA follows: TGTGCCAGCAGTTCAGGTCGGTCCTACGAGCAGTACTTC. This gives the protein CASSSGRSYEQYF.

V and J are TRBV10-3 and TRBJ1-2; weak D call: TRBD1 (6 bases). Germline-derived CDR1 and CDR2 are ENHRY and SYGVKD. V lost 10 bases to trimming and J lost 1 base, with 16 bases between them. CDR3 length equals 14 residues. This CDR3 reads CATEEIQGNYGYTF. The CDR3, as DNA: TGTGCCACCGAGGAGATACAGGGTAACTATGGCTACACCTTC.

CDR3 region: CASSLWQSRAYEQYF. The CDR3 DNA reads as TGTGCCAGCAGCTTGTGGCAAAGCAGGGCTTACGAGCAGTACTTC. This chain joins TRBV5-5 and TRBJ2-7, with a weak D call TRBD1 (5 bases). This CDR3 spans 15 amino acids. The V end lost 1 base, the J end lost 4 bases, and 15 bases lay between the germline ends. The germline V gene has CDR1 SGHKS and CDR2 YYEKEE (reference sequence).

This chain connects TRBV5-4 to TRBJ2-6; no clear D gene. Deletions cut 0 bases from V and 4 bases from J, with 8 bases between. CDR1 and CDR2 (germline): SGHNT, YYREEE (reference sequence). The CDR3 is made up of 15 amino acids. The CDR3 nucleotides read TGTGCCAGCAGCTTGGGGCTCGGGGGGGCCAACGTCCTGACTTTC. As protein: CASSLGLGGANVLTF.

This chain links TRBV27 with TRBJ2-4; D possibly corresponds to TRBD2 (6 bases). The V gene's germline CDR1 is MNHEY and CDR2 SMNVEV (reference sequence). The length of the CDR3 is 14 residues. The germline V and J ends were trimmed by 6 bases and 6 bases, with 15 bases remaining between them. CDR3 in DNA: TGTGCCAGCAGAACGCGGGACCCTGGAAACATTCAGTACTTC. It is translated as CASRTRDPGNIQYF.

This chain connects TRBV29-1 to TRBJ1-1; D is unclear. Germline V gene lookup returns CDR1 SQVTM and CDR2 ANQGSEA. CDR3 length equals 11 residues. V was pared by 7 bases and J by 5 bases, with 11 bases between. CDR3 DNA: TGCAGCGCCGCTTCACTGACTGAAGCTTTCTTT. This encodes CSAASLTEAFF.

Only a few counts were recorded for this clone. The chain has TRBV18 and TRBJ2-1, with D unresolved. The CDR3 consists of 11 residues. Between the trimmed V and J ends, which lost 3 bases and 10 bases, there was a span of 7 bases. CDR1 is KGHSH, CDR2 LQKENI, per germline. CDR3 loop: CASSPSEEQFF. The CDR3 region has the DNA TGTGCCAGCTCACCTAGTGAGGAGCAGTTCTTC.